Listed below are T cell receptor beta chains from one sample, sequenced in a study of blood T cell repertoires in COVID-19. TCRdb's copy holds only in-frame clones and misses some; the assay was immunoSEQ multiplex PCR. The sample contains about 22,000 clones, approximately 80% of which appear only once. Sequenced input: peripheral blood. The source is a man between 65 and 85 years old with acute or convalescent COVID-19. The CDR3 runs from the conserved cysteine through the conserved F or W. The order of the fields is J gene, D gene, clone size, V gene, CDR3 DNA, CDR3 protein. The D gene is left open where the match is weak. The size of a clone is reported for some rows only, either as once, few or many, or as a class for expanded clones.

j_gene: TRBJ2-1
d_gene: TRBD2
abundance: .
v_gene: TRBV5-1
CDR3nt: TGCGCCAGCAGCCCAACCATGACTAGCGGGGGGTACAATGAGCAGTTCTTC
CDR3aa: CASSPTMTSGGYNEQFF

j_gene: TRBJ2-5
d_gene: .
abundance: .
v_gene: TRBV5-1
CDR3nt: TGCGCCAGCAGCTTGGCCGCGGGGAACCCAGAGACCCAGTACTTC
CDR3aa: CASSLAAGNPETQYF

j_gene: TRBJ2-7
d_gene: .
abundance: .
v_gene: TRBV11-2
CDR3nt: TGTGCCAGCAGCTTAGCCCAGGGGAAATACGAGCAGTACTTC
CDR3aa: CASSLAQGKYEQYF

j_gene: TRBJ2-2
d_gene: TRBD1
abundance: .
v_gene: TRBV4-3
CDR3nt: TGCGCCAGCAGCCAACTTACAGGGGTCACCGGGGAGCTGTTTTTT
CDR3aa: CASSQLTGVTGELFF

j_gene: TRBJ1-1
d_gene: .
abundance: .
v_gene: TRBV5-5
CDR3nt: TGTGCCAGCAGACCCCTACAGGGACCGAACACTGAAGCTTTCTTT
CDR3aa: CASRPLQGPNTEAFF

j_gene: TRBJ2-1
d_gene: .
abundance: .
v_gene: TRBV13
CDR3nt: TGTGCCAGCAGCTTGGGACTTTTTAACAATGAGCAGTTCTTC
CDR3aa: CASSLGLFNNEQFF

j_gene: TRBJ2-7
d_gene: TRBD1
abundance: .
v_gene: TRBV5-1
CDR3nt: TGCGCCAGCAGTCCTAACCAGGGGGCCACCTACGAGCAGTACTTC
CDR3aa: CASSPNQGATYEQYF

j_gene: TRBJ2-3
d_gene: .
abundance: few
v_gene: TRBV5-1
CDR3nt: TGCGCCAGCAGCTTGGTCCCGGATACGCAGTATTTT
CDR3aa: CASSLVPDTQYF

j_gene: TRBJ1-2
d_gene: .
abundance: .
v_gene: TRBV5-6
CDR3nt: TGTGCCAGCAGCCCGGAGGGCGGGTATGGCTACACCTTC
CDR3aa: CASSPEGGYGYTF

j_gene: TRBJ2-7
d_gene: TRBD2
abundance: .
v_gene: TRBV28
CDR3nt: TGTGCCAGCAGTTTATTGGGAGCGGGAGGACTCTCCTACGAGCAGTACTTC
CDR3aa: CASSLLGAGGLSYEQYF

j_gene: TRBJ1-1
d_gene: .
abundance: .
v_gene: TRBV5-6
CDR3nt: TGTGCCAGCAGCTTGGTCAGGGCCACTGAAGCTTTCTTT
CDR3aa: CASSLVRATEAFF

j_gene: TRBJ1-1
d_gene: TRBD1
abundance: .
v_gene: TRBV18
CDR3nt: TGTGCCAGCTCACGGACAGGGGTCGGCACTGAAGCTTTCTTT
CDR3aa: CASSRTGVGTEAFF

j_gene: TRBJ2-5
d_gene: TRBD1
abundance: .
v_gene: TRBV5-5
CDR3nt: TGTGCCAGCAGCTTTCCCGGGACAGGGGTTGAGACCCAGTACTTC
CDR3aa: CASSFPGTGVETQYF

j_gene: TRBJ1-1
d_gene: .
abundance: .
v_gene: TRBV7-9
CDR3nt: TGTGCCAGCAGCTCCACGGGGATGAACACTGAAGCTTTCTTT
CDR3aa: CASSSTGMNTEAFF

j_gene: TRBJ1-2
d_gene: TRBD1
abundance: .
v_gene: TRBV5-6
CDR3nt: TGTGCCAGCGGACAGGGATTCGGCTATGGCTACACCTTC
CDR3aa: CASGQGFGYGYTF

j_gene: TRBJ1-5
d_gene: TRBD1
abundance: .
v_gene: TRBV19
CDR3nt: TGTGCCGGGGGACAGACTAGCAATCAGCCCCAGCATTTT
CDR3aa: CAGGQTSNQPQHF

j_gene: TRBJ2-3
d_gene: .
abundance: .
v_gene: TRBV6-4
CDR3nt: TGTGCCAGCAGTGACGGGAGACCTGATACGCAGTATTTT
CDR3aa: CASSDGRPDTQYF

j_gene: TRBJ2-1
d_gene: .
abundance: .
v_gene: TRBV4-3
CDR3nt: TGCGCCAGCAGGCAAGGGGCGGGGCGGGAACACAATGAGCAGTTCTTC
CDR3aa: CASRQGAGREHNEQFF

j_gene: TRBJ2-7
d_gene: .
abundance: .
v_gene: TRBV9
CDR3nt: TGTGCCAGCAGCGTAGGGGCAGAGCTTTCCGAAGGCTACGAGCAGTACTTC
CDR3aa: CASSVGAELSEGYEQYF

j_gene: TRBJ1-3
d_gene: .
abundance: .
v_gene: TRBV24-1
CDR3nt: TGTGCCACCGCAGGGGCAGAAGGAAACACCATATATTTT
CDR3aa: CATAGAEGNTIYF

j_gene: TRBJ2-1
d_gene: TRBD2
abundance: .
v_gene: TRBV6-6
CDR3nt: TGTGCCAGCAGTCAGGGACTAGCGGGGGGTTTTTCCTACAATGAGCAGTTCTTC
CDR3aa: CASSQGLAGGFSYNEQFF

j_gene: TRBJ2-7
d_gene: .
abundance: .
v_gene: TRBV28
CDR3nt: TGTGCCAGCAGTGTAAAGGAGAGCTCCTACGAGCAGTACTTC
CDR3aa: CASSVKESSYEQYF

j_gene: TRBJ2-7
d_gene: .
abundance: .
v_gene: TRBV7-2
CDR3nt: TGTGCCAGCAGCTTCAGTGGGCCCGACGAGCAGTACTTC
CDR3aa: CASSFSGPDEQYF